This T cell receptor (beta chain) came from a study of blood T cell repertoires in COVID-19. At the level of the study: COVID-19 samples collected from the United States, Italy and Spain covered acute and convalescent phases. T cells, B-cell-depleted T cells, or PBMCs provided the cDNA or gDNA that served as material.

In this sample, this clone turned up a few times. Per the original methods: Reference gene primer amplification yielded estimated nucleated cell counts. The repertoire was sequenced with immunoSEQ multiplex PCR; TCRdb's copy has only in-frame clones and lacks some. V and J calls and clone size are given by that table; D and trimming were obtained from the DNA. Found here are approximately 180,000 clones, around 85% of them singletons; the top ten hold 9.5% to 12%. V lost 0 bases to trimming and J lost 3 bases, with 7 bases between them. The length of the CDR3 is 14 residues. Germline V gene data show CDR1 as SGHDT and CDR2 as YYEEEE.

The TCR originated in a human donor with active or convalescent COVID-19. The donor label of this sample is uncertain. What was sequenced was peripheral blood. This chain joins TRBV5-6 and TRBJ2-1; D remains ambiguous. The CDR3 loop is CASSLVYNYNEQFF. CDR3 nucleotide sequence: TGTGCCAGCAGCTTGGTGTATAACTACAATGAGCAGTTCTTC. The complete variable domain, with remaining parts taken from reference TRBV5-6 and TRBJ2-1, reads DAGVTQSPTHLIKTRGQQVTLRCSPKSGHDTVSWYQQALGQGPQFIFQYYEEEERQRGNFPDRFSGHQFPNYSSELNVNALLLGDSALYLCASSLVYNYNEQFFGPGTRLTVL.